The 18 T cell receptor beta chains below all came from one sample that was sequenced in a study of metastatic and nonmetastatic thyroid tumors. No treatment had been given to any patient before thyroid surgery. Via MiXCR, TCRdb re-called the PCR reads. The sample shows 25,000 to 35,000 clones, 15% to 20% of them seen only once. The specimen sequenced was blood. The receptor set was obtained from a female donor with papillary thyroid cancer or a benign thyroid nodule (not recorded which). Some clones in this sample may be carry-over from other donors' samples.

The chain has TRBV9 and TRBJ2-7; no reliable D call. CDR1 is SGDLS, CDR2 YYNGEE, per germline. Between the trimmed V and J ends, which lost 0 bases and 1 base, there was a span of 8 bases. CDR3 length: 14 residues. The CDR3 DNA reads TGTGCCAGCAGCGTAGGATATGCTTCCTACGAGCAGTACTTC. This codes for CASSVGYASYEQYF.

This clone was counted many times. The chain employs TRBV5-1 and TRBJ2-1, with D maybe TRBD1 (7 bases). Per the germline V gene, CDR1 is SGHRS and CDR2 is YFSETQ. Trimming left V 8 bases short and J 0 bases short, with 15 bases between. CDR3 size: 15 residues. The CDR3 protein is CASSRGESSYNEQFF. CDR3 coding DNA: TGCGCCAGTTCCAGGGGGGAGAGCTCCTACAATGAGCAGTTCTTC.

This clone has a count of ten or more. V and J are TRBV9 and TRBJ2-1, with 7 bases aligning to TRBD2. With V trimmed by 2 bases and J by 7 bases, 6 bases remained unmatched. Per the germline V gene, CDR1 is SGDLS and CDR2 is YYNGEE. The CDR3 is 14 amino acids. CDR3 nucleotide sequence: TGTGCCAGCAGCGTGGGGGGGGGAATAAATGAGCAGTTCTTC. Its translation: CASSVGGGINEQFF. Filled out from reference TRBV9 and TRBJ2-1, the complete variable domain reads DSGVTQTPKHLITATGQRVTLRCSPRSGDLSVYWYQQSLDQGLQFLIQYYNGEERAKGNILERFSAQQFPDLHSELNLSSLELGDSALYFCASSVGGGINEQFFGPGTRLTVL.

The chain employs TRBV6-1 and TRBJ1-1; no clear D. The ends were cut back, 5 bases at V and 0 bases at J, with 13 bases in the middle. This CDR3 has 15 residues. The V gene's germline CDR1 is MNHNS and CDR2 SASEGT. The CDR3 protein is CASSPYTELNTEAFF. The CDR3 DNA is TGTGCCAGCAGTCCTTACACGGAATTGAACACTGAAGCTTTCTTT.

This chain's CDR3 is CASSSGFDASSYNEQFF. Written as DNA, the CDR3 is TGTGCCAGCAGTTCGGGCTTTGACGCCAGCTCCTACAATGAGCAGTTCTTC. The rearrangement uses TRBV12-3 or TRBV12-4 and TRBJ2-1; D gene uncertain. There are 17 residues in the CDR3. V was cut by 4 bases and J by 0 bases, with 16 bases left in between.

This clone was counted a few times. Mismatch with germline at one junction end may stem from a read error. The V and J genes are TRBV12-3 or TRBV12-4 and TRBJ1-1; possibly TRBD1 for D (6 bases). CDR3 length: 14 amino acids. The CDR3 nucleotides are TGTGCCAGCAGAGAGACAGGCCTTTACACTGAAGCTTCCTTT. It translates to CASRETGLYTEASF.

Note on this clone: Possible read error: a much larger clone is one base away. Because it lacks the conserved phenylalanine or tryptophan at the end, this CDR3 is likely a read error. The limits of the CDR3 on the DNA are not certain, so only TCRdb's listed CDR3 is given. The chain carries TRBV5-1 and TRBJ1-6; the D call of TRBD1 is as the table states it, not checked on the DNA. Germline CDR1 and CDR2: SGHRS and YFSETQ. Termini included, the CDR3 measures 10 amino acids. The CDR3 region is CASSYRDRDV.

CDR3 nucleotides: TGTGCCAGCAGTTTATTTGCAGGGGAACAAGAGACCCAGTACTTC. It is translated as CASSLFAGEQETQYF. V and J are TRBV27 and TRBJ2-5, with D possibly being TRBD1 (6 bases). The CDR3 extends over 15 amino acids. CDR1 is MNHEY and CDR2 is SMNVEV in the germline V gene (reference sequence). Trimming pared 1 base from V and 2 bases from J, leaving 11 bases between.

The rearrangement links TRBV7-6 to TRBJ2-3; D uncertain. The CDR3 spans 15 residues. CDR1 and CDR2 from the germline V gene are SGHVS and FNYEAQ. The V gene lost 5 bases and the J gene lost 0 bases, with 12 bases spanning the gap. CDR3 in amino acids: CASSRVWPSTDTQYF. For the CDR3, the DNA is TGTGCCAGCAGCCGAGTATGGCCTAGCACAGATACGCAGTATTTT. The full variable domain, with the rest looked up from reference TRBV7-6 and TRBJ2-3, is GAGVSQSPRYKVTKRGQDVALRCDPISGHVSLYWYRQALGQGPEFLTYFNYEAQQDKSGLPNDRFSAERPEGSISTLTIQRTEQRDSAMYRCASSRVWPSTDTQYFGPGTRLTVL.

The table lists this clone with many counts. The chain links TRBV24-1 to TRBJ2-3; 7 bases line up with TRBD1. The CDR3 runs to 15 residues. Germline CDR1 and CDR2: KGHDR and SFDVKD. Losses at the gene ends were 3 bases for V and 4 bases for J; bases not matched to a gene: 6. The CDR3, as DNA: TGTGCCACCAGTGATCCCGGGACAGTGGCAGATACGCAGTATTTT. Translated, it gives CATSDPGTVADTQYF.

This clone was observed a handful of times. This chain uses TRBV12-3 or TRBV12-4 with TRBJ2-7; the D call may be TRBD1 or TRBD2 (6 bases each). The CDR3 has 16 residues. Trimming shortened V by 4 bases and J by 2 bases, and 18 bases separated the two germline ends. CDR3 amino acids: CASSSGVLARAYEQYF. CDR3 in DNA: TGTGCCAGCAGTTCAGGGGTGCTAGCGAGGGCCTACGAGCAGTACTTC.

On this clone itself: The junction differs from germline at one of its ends, possibly a read error. The CDR3 DNA reads as TGTGCCAGCAGTTTATCTTGGCCGGCCGTTGGAGCTTTC. Its protein product is CASSLSWPAVGAF. This chain connects TRBV27 to TRBJ2-6; D remains ambiguous. Per the germline V gene, CDR1 is MNHEY and CDR2 is SMNVEV (reference sequence). CDR3 size: 13 residues.

Here the CDR3 reads CASSLYAESSYEQYF. The CDR3 bases are TGTGCCAGCAGCCTATACGCCGAGAGCTCCTACGAGCAGTACTTC. The chain employs TRBV7-9 and TRBJ2-7; D is unresolved. Germline V gives CDR1 SEHNR, CDR2 FQNEAQ (reference sequence). The V gene lost 5 bases and the J gene lost 0 bases, with 14 bases spanning the gap. There are 15 residues in the CDR3.

There are many counts of this clone. The chain joins TRBV4-2 to TRBJ2-2; tentative D call: TRBD1 (5 bases). There are 15 residues in the CDR3. The germline V and J ends were trimmed by 4 bases and 7 bases, with 16 bases remaining between them. CDR1 and CDR2 (germline): LGHNA, YNFKEQ. CDR3 nucleotide sequence: TGTGCCAGCAGCCTAGAAGGGGCTTGGGGCGGGGAGCTGTTTTTT. Protein product: CASSLEGAWGGELFF.

This clone was picked up many times. V usage is TRBV5-1 and J usage is TRBJ1-2; D is unclear. V was trimmed by 5 bases and J by 8 bases, leaving 19 bases between them. This CDR3 has 14 residues. Germline V lookup: CDR1 SGHRS, CDR2 YFSETQ. DNA of the CDR3: TGCGCCAGCAGACCCGACACATCTCCTATAGGCTACACCTTC. It is translated as CASRPDTSPIGYTF.

The chain joins TRBV20-1 to TRBJ2-3; 7 nucleotides line up with TRBD2. J was trimmed by 11 bases and V by 6 bases; bases with no gene match: 17. CDR3 size: 14 residues. The germline V gene has CDR1 DFQATT and CDR2 SNEGSKA (reference sequence). In nucleotides, the CDR3 is TGCAGTGCACTCGGACTAGTGAGTACATATATGCAGTATTTT. This codes for CSALGLVSTYMQYF.

This clone has at least ten counts. The J gene is TRBJ2-1, the V gene TRBV12-3 or TRBV12-4; tentative D call: TRBD1 (6 bases). The ends were cut back, 7 bases at V and 7 bases at J, with 11 bases in the middle. The CDR3 totals 12 residues. The CDR3 sequence: CASNRQGNEQFF. In nucleotides, the CDR3 is TGTGCCAGCAACCGCCAGGGGAATGAGCAGTTCTTC.

This clone is medium-sized. V and J are TRBV12-3 or TRBV12-4 and TRBJ2-7, with 7 bases fitting TRBD2. Trimming at V came to 3 bases and at J to 5 bases, leaving 10 bases not matched to a gene. The CDR3 loop spans 15 amino acids. Here the CDR3 reads CASSFDGGGSNEQYF. The CDR3 DNA reads TGTGCCAGCAGTTTTGATGGTGGCGGGAGCAACGAGCAGTACTTC.